The source of this TCR beta chain is a study of blood T cell repertoires in COVID-19. The CDR3 has 15 residues. Looked up from germline, CDR1 is MNHNS and CDR2 is SASEGT. The V end lost 2 bases, the J end lost 3 bases, and 14 bases lay between the germline ends. Produced via immunoSEQ multiplex PCR; TCRdb's table is partial and in-frame only. Found here are 250,000 to 300,000 clones, about 86% of them singletons; the top ten hold approximately 5.9%. The TCR sequence derives from a man older than 75 with acute or convalescent COVID-19. This sequence joins TRBV6-1 and TRBJ2-7, with unresolved D. Sequenced input: peripheral blood. CDR3 in amino acids: CASSEKRFLDYEQYF. The CDR3 DNA is TGTGCCAGCAGTGAAAAACGGTTCCTCGACTACGAGCAGTACTTC.